This T cell receptor (beta chain) came from a study of shared clonotypes between healthy human individuals. V shed 0 bases and J 7 bases; nucleotides not matched to a gene: 5. The CDR3 length is 15 residues. The germline V gene encodes CDR1 GTSNPN and CDR2 SVGIG (reference sequence). The protocol was immunoSEQ multiplex PCR, while the TCRdb copy is restricted to in-frame clones and leaves out a portion. The table lists 2 million to 2.5 million clones, approximately 94% of them singletons. The V call is TRBV30, the J call TRBJ2-1, with 11 bases that match TRBD2. Sequencing was done on a sample of naive CD4+ T cells sorted from blood. As for subset: CD45RA+ positively selected. The receptor comes from a man aged 18 to 30 in good health. The DNA of the CDR3 is TGTGCCTGGAGTGTACTAGCGGGAGCTGGGAATGAGCAGTTCTTC. Translation: CAWSVLAGAGNEQFF.